What follows describes a single TCR beta chain. The antigen remains undetermined. It was genomic DNA that served as the template for profiling TCR beta VDJ and CDR3. Via MiXCR, TCRdb re-called the reads, giving one row per CDR3 protein. The sample carries approximately 160,000 distinct CDR3 sequences, roughly 40% recorded once. This sample is part of a study of CD8+CD57+ T cells in acquired aplastic anemia. Study summary: Sorting CD4+ and CD8+ cells gave DNA averaging approximately 3 ug. Read counts for CD4+ cells (from healthy donors) averaged about 10 million.

Study-wide results and caveats: The study found no significant CD8+ Simpson's diversity difference between patients and controls.

Germline V gene lookup returns CDR1 SGHVS and CDR2 FQNEAQ. This CDR3 has 14 amino acids. The V end was cut by 5 bases, the J end by 4 bases, with 14 bases between. Material for sequencing was sorted CD4+, CD8+, or CD8+CD57+ T cells (not recorded which) from PBMCs. This TCR came from a human donor in good health. The chain joins TRBV7-8 to TRBJ2-5; tentatively, D is TRBD1 (5 bases). In DNA form, the CDR3 reads TGTGCCAGCAGCCTCGGTAGGGGTCGAGAGACCCAGTACTTC. It is translated as CASSLGRGRETQYF.